The 18 T cell receptor beta chains reported below all come from one sample, sequenced in a study of T-cell memory formation after mild COVID-19. A single record per CDR3 protein comes from TCRdb applying MiXCR to the 5' RACE reads. The repertoire holds 90,000 to 130,000 distinct CDR3 sequences, with roughly a sixth as singletons. Input material: PBMCs or a T cell subset sorted from them (not recorded which). These receptors were taken from a man aged 18-30 years who had mild COVID-19 (a few samples of this study predate the infection). Cell type and time point are not known.

The rearrangement joins TRBV12-3 or TRBV12-4 to TRBJ2-3, with unresolved D. The CDR3 runs to 14 residues. The V end lost 4 bases, the J end lost 1 base, and 9 bases lay between the germline ends. CDR3 protein: CASSSVDGTDTQYF. CDR3 coding DNA: TGTGCCAGCAGTTCAGTGGATGGCACAGATACGCAGTATTTT.

This chain joins TRBV7-9 and TRBJ2-1, with D unclear. CDR1 SEHNR and CDR2 FQNEAQ come from the germline V gene (reference sequence). The CDR3 loop spans 15 amino acids. Trimming left V 1 base short and J 8 bases short, with 15 bases between. The CDR3 nucleotides read TGTGCCAGCAGCTTAGGGATAGTGATCCAGGATGAGCAGTTCTTC. Its translation: CASSLGIVIQDEQFF.

The rearrangement uses TRBV12-3 or TRBV12-4 and TRBJ2-1, with 11 bases fitting TRBD2. J gave up 5 bases and V 6 bases, and 3 bases lay outside the gene matches. The CDR3 length is 14 residues. The CDR3 sequence is CASRTSGGHNEQFF. The CDR3 DNA reads as TGTGCCAGCAGAACTAGCGGGGGCCACAATGAGCAGTTCTTC.

This clonotype was picked up many times. The chain uses TRBV5-1 and TRBJ2-3; possibly TRBD2 for D (6 bases). Germline values: CDR1 SGHRS, CDR2 YFSETQ. The V gene lost 3 bases and the J gene lost 9 bases, with 17 bases spanning the gap. This CDR3 has 14 amino acids. The CDR3 spells CASSSGTSQVTQYF. The CDR3 nucleotides are TGCGCCAGCAGCTCCGGGACTTCTCAGGTCACGCAGTATTTT.

In nucleotides, the CDR3 is TGCGCCAGCAGCTTGTCGGGGTGGAACAATGAGCAGTTCTTC. It yields the protein CASSLSGWNNEQFF. The chain carries TRBV5-1 and TRBJ2-1; TRBD2 is a possible D gene (5 bases). Trimming left V 1 base short and J 5 bases short, with 10 bases between. This CDR3 spans 14 amino acids. In germline, CDR1 is SGHRS, CDR2 YFSETQ.

V usage is TRBV10-3 and J usage is TRBJ1-1; TRBD1 might be the D (5 bases). V was shortened by 8 bases and J by 1 base, with 11 bases between the two germline ends. The CDR3 is made up of 13 amino acids. Germline assignment: CDR1 ENHRY and CDR2 SYGVKD. CDR3 DNA: TGTGCCATCGAAGGGGAACCGAACACTGAAGCTTTCTTT. Protein product: CAIEGEPNTEAFF.

The genes are TRBV2 and TRBJ2-1; 15 nucleotides align to TRBD2. Per the germline V gene, CDR1 is SNHLY and CDR2 is FYNNEI. The CDR3 extends over 13 amino acids. Unmatched junction bases numbered 3, after V lost 8 bases and J lost 10 bases. The CDR3 spells CASGGLAGGEQFF. CDR3 nucleotides: TGTGCCAGCGGGGGACTAGCGGGGGGCGAGCAGTTCTTC.

This chain connects TRBV20-1 to TRBJ2-2; TRBD1 matches at 7 bases. The CDR3 consists of 13 residues. Trimming removed 7 bases from V and 1 base from J; junction bases left unmatched: 3. Germline CDR1 DFQATT, CDR2 SNEGSKA (reference sequence). CDR3 in DNA: TGCAGTGTCAGGGGGTGGAACACCGGGGAGCTGTTTTTT. This encodes CSVRGWNTGELFF.

The chain carries TRBV20-1 and TRBJ2-3, with 8 bases aligning to TRBD1. This CDR3 has 14 amino acids. The germline CDR1 and CDR2 sequences are DFQATT and SNEGSKA (reference sequence). V shed 5 bases and J 4 bases; nucleotides not matched to a gene: 8. The CDR3 coding sequence is TGCAGTGCTCCCCGGACAGGGCTACCAGATACGCAGTATTTT. This codes for CSAPRTGLPDTQYF.

The V gene is TRBV5-1, the J gene TRBJ2-5; 9 bases fit TRBD2. Germline CDR1 and CDR2: SGHRS and YFSETQ. The CDR3 contains 15 residues. J lost 3 bases, V lost 4 bases, and 7 bases had no gene match. The CDR3 region has the DNA TGCGCCAGCAGCGCTCGCGGGGGGGCGGAAGAGACCCAGTACTTC. Residues: CASSARGGAEETQYF.

V is TRBV7-2 and J is TRBJ2-3; 8 positions match TRBD2. The germline CDR1 and CDR2 sequences are SGHTA and FQGNSA. The CDR3 extends over 14 amino acids. Trimming removed 5 bases from V and 4 bases from J; junction bases left unmatched: 5. The CDR3 DNA reads as TGTGCCAGCAGCGCACGACTAGCGTCAGATACGCAGTATTTT. It is translated as CASSARLASDTQYF. Based on the CDR3 plus reference TRBV7-2 and TRBJ2-3, the full variable domain is GAGVSQSPSNKVTEKGKDVELRCDPISGHTALYWYRQSLGQGLEFLIYFQGNSAPDKSGLPSDRFSAERTGGSVSTLTIQRTQQEDSAVYLCASSARLASDTQYFGPGTRLTVL.

V and J are TRBV2 and TRBJ2-3, with 9 bases matching TRBD2. The CDR3 sequence is 15 residues long. V was clipped by 4 bases and J by 4 bases; unmatched bases: 6. The germline V gene has CDR1 SNHLY and CDR2 FYNNEI. The CDR3 bases are TGTGCCAGCAGTGGGGTTAGCGGGAGCGCAGATACGCAGTATTTT. Translating gives CASSGVSGSADTQYF.

There are a few counts of this clonotype. The chain is built from TRBV5-1 and TRBJ1-2; D is unclear. Trimming stripped 4 bases from V and 5 bases from J, with 15 bases between. Germline CDR1 reads SGHRS; CDR2 reads YFSETQ. The CDR3 totals 14 residues. The CDR3 nucleotides read TGCGCCAGCAGCCCCCAGCCAGGAGAATATGGCTACACCTTC. Amino acid sequence: CASSPQPGEYGYTF.

The chain joins TRBV30 to TRBJ1-5; TRBD1 might be the D (6 bases). Trimming pared 3 bases from V and 3 bases from J, leaving 15 bases between. This CDR3 has 15 residues. Germline CDR1 is GTSNPN and CDR2 is SVGIG (reference sequence). DNA for the CDR3: TGTGCCTGGAGGCCAACGGGGGCTATCAATCAGCCCCAGCATTTT. It encodes CAWRPTGAINQPQHF.

This clonotype was counted ten times or more. The chain uses TRBV11-2 and TRBJ2-3; D remains ambiguous. Trimming left V 4 bases short and J 2 bases short, with 1 base between. This CDR3 is built from 11 residues. Germline CDR1 SGHAT, CDR2 FQNNGV. The CDR3 nucleotides are TGTGCCAGCAGCTCCACAGATACGCAGTATTTT. It is translated as CASSSTDTQYF. Combining the CDR3 with reference TRBV11-2 and TRBJ2-3 gives the whole variable domain EAGVAQSPRYKIIEKRQSVAFWCNPISGHATLYWYQQILGQGPKLLIQFQNNGVVDDSQLPKDRFSAERLKGVDSTLKIQPAKLEDSAVYLCASSSTDTQYFGPGTRLTVL.

This clonotype was seen more than once but under ten times. The CDR3 bases are TGTGCCAGCAGCCCCACCAGCGGGGCCGCCGGGGAGCTGTTTTTT. Protein product: CASSPTSGAAGELFF. The rearrangement joins TRBV3-1 to TRBJ2-2; 7 nucleotides agree with TRBD2. CDR1 and CDR2 from the germline V gene are LGHDT and YNNKEL (reference sequence). V trimming: 4 bases; J trimming: 6 bases; junction bases outside the gene matches: 8. CDR3 length equals 15 residues.

This chain uses TRBV6-6 with TRBJ2-3; D is uncertain. The V end lost 6 bases, the J end lost 4 bases, and 11 bases lay between the germline ends. The CDR3 is 13 residues long. Per the germline V gene, CDR1 is MNHNY and CDR2 is SVGAGI (reference sequence). CDR3 region: CASRDLGPDTQYF. CDR3 in DNA: TGTGCCAGCAGGGACCTCGGCCCAGATACGCAGTATTTT.

This rearrangement joins TRBV11-2 to TRBJ2-2; D remains ambiguous. Germline V gives CDR1 SGHAT, CDR2 FQNNGV. This CDR3 is 14 amino acids long. Trimming cost V 3 bases and J 4 bases, with 9 bases left between them. The CDR3 reads CASSFLRATGELFF. CDR3 nucleotides: TGTGCCAGCAGCTTCCTCCGCGCCACCGGGGAGCTGTTTTTT.